This T cell receptor beta chain was recovered during a study of T cells expressing NK-cell markers. Looking at the study overall: Investigators obtained TCR beta repertoires from sorted CD3+CD56+NKG2C+, CD3+CD56+NKG2C- and CD3+CD56-NKG2C+ T cells. Sequenced donors, eight in total, included seven who were HCMV-seropositive and one who was seronegative.

Findings of the study overall: HCMV specificity of the expanded NKG2C+ T cell clones was not established. NKG2C+ dominant clonotype frequencies in more than 5 donors were about 1.0-8% of CD8+ T cells.

The germline V gene encodes CDR1 SEHNR and CDR2 FQNEAQ (reference sequence). The CDR3 extends over 14 amino acids. TCRdb re-called the 5' RACE reads and shows each CDR3 protein once, DNA omitted. The sample totals approximately 380,000 distinct CDR3 sequences. As to this clonotype: Its antigen remains unidentified.

The rearrangement uses TRBV7-9 and TRBJ1-2; TCRdb's D gene call, TRBD1, goes unchecked for lack of DNA. Sequencing was done on a sample of blood T cells: a sorted CD56 or NKG2C T cell subset, CD4+ or CD8+ T cells, or bulk PBMC T cells (not recorded which). This receptor was identified in a man between 18 and 69 years old in good health. The chain's CDR3 is CASSPPDRAYGYTF.